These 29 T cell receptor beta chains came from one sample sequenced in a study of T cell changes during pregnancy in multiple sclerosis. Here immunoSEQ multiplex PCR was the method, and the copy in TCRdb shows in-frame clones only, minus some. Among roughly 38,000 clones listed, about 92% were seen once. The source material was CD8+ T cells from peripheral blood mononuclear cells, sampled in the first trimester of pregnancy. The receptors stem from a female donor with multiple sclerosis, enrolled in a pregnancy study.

The chain's CDR3 is CVQTSEAFF. DNA for the CDR3: TGTGTACAGACCTCAGAAGCTTTCTTT. This rearrangement joins TRBV5-4 to TRBJ1-1; D gene uncertain. Germline V gives CDR1 SGHNT, CDR2 YYREEE (reference sequence). CDR3 length: 9 amino acids. The full variable domain, its missing parts supplied by reference TRBV5-4 and TRBJ1-1, is ETGVTQSPTHLIKTRGQQVTLRCSSQSGHNTVSWYQQALGQGPQFIFQYYREEENGRGNFPPRFSGLQFPNYSSELNVNALELDDSALYLCVQTSEAFFGQGTRLTVV.

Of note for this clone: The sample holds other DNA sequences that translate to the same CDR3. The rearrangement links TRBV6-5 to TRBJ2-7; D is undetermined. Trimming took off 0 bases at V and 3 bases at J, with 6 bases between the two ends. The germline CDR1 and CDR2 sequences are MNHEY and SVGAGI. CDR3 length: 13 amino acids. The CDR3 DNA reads TGTGCCAGCAGTTACTCGGGCAGCTACGAGCAGTACTTC. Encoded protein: CASSYSGSYEQYF.

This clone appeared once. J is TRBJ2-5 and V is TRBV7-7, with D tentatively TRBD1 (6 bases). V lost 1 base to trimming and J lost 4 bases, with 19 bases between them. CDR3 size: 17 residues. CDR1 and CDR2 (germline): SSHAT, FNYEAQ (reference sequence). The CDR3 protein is CASSLGDTGPTRETQYF. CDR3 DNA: TGTGCCAGCAGCTTAGGCGATACAGGGCCGACACGAGAGACCCAGTACTTC.

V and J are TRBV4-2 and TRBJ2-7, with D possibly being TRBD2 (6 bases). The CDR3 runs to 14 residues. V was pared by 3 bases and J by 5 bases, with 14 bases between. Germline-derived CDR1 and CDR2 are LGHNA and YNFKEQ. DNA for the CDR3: TGTGCCAGCAGCCAGGAAATGCGGGAAAACGAGCAGTACTTC. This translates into CASSQEMRENEQYF.

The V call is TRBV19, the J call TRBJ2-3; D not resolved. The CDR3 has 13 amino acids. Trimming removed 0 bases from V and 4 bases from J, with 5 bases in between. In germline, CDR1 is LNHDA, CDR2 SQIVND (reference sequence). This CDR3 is CASSIDLPDTQYF. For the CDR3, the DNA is TGTGCCAGTAGTATAGATCTCCCAGATACGCAGTATTTT.

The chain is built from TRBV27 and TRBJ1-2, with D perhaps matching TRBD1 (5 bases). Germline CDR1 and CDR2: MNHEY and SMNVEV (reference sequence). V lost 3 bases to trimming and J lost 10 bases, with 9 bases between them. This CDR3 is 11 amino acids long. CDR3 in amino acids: CASSFAGTYTF. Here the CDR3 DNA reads TGTGCCAGCAGTTTTGCGGGGACCTACACCTTC.

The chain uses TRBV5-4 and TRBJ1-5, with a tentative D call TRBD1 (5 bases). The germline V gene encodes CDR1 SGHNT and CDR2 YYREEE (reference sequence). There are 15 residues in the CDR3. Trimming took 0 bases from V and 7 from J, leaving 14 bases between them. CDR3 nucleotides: TGTGCCAGCAGCTTGGGGGGCGGCCTGGGGCAGCCCCAGCATTTT. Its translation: CASSLGGGLGQPQHF. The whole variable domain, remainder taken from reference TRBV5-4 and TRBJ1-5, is ETGVTQSPTHLIKTRGQQVTLRCSSQSGHNTVSWYQQALGQGPQFIFQYYREEENGRGNFPPRFSGLQFPNYSSELNVNALELDDSALYLCASSLGGGLGQPQHFGDGTRLSIL.

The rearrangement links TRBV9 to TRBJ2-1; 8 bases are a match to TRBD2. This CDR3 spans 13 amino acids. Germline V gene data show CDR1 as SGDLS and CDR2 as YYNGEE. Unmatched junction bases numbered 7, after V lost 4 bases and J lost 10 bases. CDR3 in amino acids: CASSLGGAGEQFF. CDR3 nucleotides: TGTGCCAGCAGCCTCGGGGGGGCGGGAGAGCAGTTCTTC.

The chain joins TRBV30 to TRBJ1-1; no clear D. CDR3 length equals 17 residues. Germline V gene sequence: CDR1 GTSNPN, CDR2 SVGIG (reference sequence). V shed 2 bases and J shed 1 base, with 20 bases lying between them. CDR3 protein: CAWSTPTITNSNTEAFF. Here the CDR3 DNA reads TGTGCCTGGAGTACACCGACAATTACCAATTCGAACACTGAAGCTTTCTTT.

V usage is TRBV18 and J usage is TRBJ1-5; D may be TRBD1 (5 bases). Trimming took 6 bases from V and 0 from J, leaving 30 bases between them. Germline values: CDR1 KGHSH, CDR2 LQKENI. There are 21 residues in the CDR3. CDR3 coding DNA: TGTGCCAGCTCCCACCAACCGGGGGACGCCCCCGCGGCTTATAGCAATCAGCCCCAGCATTTT. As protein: CASSHQPGDAPAAYSNQPQHF.

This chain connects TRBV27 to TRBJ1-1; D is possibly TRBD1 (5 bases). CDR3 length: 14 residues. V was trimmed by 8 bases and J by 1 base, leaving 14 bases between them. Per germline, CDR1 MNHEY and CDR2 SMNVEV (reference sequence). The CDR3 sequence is CASYVRGGNTEAFF. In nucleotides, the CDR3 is TGTGCCAGCTACGTCCGCGGGGGGAACACTGAAGCTTTCTTT.

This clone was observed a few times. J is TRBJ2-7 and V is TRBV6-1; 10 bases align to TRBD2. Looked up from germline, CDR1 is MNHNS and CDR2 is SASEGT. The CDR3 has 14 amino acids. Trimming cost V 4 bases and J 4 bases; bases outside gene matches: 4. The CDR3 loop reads CASSGTSGLYEQYF. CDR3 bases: TGTGCCAGCAGTGGGACTAGCGGATTGTACGAGCAGTACTTC.

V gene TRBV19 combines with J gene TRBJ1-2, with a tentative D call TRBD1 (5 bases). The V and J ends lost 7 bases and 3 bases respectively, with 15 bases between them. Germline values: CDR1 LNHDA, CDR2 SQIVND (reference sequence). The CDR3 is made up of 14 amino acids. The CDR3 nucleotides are TGTGCCAGTAACCCCCTAGGGGATGACTATGGCTACACCTTC. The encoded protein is CASNPLGDDYGYTF.

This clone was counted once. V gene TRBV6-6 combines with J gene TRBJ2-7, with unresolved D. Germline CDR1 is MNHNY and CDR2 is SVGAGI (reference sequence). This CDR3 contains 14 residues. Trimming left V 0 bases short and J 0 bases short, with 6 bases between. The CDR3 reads CASSYSGSSYEQYF. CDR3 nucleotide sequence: TGTGCCAGCAGTTACTCTGGTAGCTCCTACGAGCAGTACTTC.

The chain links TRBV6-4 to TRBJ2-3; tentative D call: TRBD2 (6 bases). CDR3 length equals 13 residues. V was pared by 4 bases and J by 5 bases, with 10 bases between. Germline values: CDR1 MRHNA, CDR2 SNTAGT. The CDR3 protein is CASSAGLGDTQYF. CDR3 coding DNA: TGTGCCAGCAGTGCGGGACTCGGAGATACGCAGTATTTT.

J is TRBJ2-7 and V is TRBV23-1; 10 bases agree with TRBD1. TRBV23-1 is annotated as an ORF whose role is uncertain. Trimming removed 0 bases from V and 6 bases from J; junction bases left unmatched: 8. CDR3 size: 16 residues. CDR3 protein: CASSQSTGQGEGEQYF. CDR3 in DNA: TGCGCCAGCAGTCAATCGACCGGACAGGGGGAAGGCGAGCAGTACTTC.

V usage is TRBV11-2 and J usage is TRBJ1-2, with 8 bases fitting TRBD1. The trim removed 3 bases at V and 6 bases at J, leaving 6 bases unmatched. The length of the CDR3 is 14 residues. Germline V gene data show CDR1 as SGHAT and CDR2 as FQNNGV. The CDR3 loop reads CASSFPGQADGYTF. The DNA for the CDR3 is TGTGCCAGCAGCTTTCCGGGACAGGCGGATGGCTACACCTTC.

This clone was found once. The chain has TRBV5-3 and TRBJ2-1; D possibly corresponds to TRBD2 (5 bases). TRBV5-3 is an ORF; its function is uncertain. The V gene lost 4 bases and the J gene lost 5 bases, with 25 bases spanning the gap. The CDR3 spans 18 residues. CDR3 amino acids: CARSRALKSSGYHNEQFF. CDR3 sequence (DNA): TGTGCCAGAAGCCGAGCCCTGAAATCCAGCGGATATCACAATGAGCAGTTCTTC.

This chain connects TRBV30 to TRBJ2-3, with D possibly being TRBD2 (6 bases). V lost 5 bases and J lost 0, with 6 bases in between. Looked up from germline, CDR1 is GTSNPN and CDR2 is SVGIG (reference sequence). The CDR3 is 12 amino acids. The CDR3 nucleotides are TGTGCCTGGGGGGGGAGCACAGATACGCAGTATTTT. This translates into CAWGGSTDTQYF.

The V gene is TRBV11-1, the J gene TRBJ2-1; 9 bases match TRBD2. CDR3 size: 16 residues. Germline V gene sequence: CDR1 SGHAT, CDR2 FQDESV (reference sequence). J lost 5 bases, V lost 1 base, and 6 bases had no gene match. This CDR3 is CASSLVGSGSDNEQFF. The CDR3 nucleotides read TGTGCCAGCAGCTTAGTTGGTAGCGGGAGTGACAATGAGCAGTTCTTC.

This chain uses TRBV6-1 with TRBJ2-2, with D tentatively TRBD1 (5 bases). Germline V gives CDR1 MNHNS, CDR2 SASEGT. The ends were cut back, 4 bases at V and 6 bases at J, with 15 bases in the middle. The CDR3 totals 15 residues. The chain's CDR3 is CASSAKWQGAGELFF. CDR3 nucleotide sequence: TGTGCCAGCAGTGCTAAGTGGCAGGGCGCCGGGGAGCTGTTTTTT.

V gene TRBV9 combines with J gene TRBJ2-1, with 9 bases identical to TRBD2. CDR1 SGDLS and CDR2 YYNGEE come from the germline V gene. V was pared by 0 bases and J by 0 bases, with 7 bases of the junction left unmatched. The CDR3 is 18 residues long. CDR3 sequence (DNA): TGTGCCAGCAGCGTAGGTAGCGGGGGTTACCCCTCCTACAATGAGCAGTTCTTC. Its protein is CASSVGSGGYPSYNEQFF.

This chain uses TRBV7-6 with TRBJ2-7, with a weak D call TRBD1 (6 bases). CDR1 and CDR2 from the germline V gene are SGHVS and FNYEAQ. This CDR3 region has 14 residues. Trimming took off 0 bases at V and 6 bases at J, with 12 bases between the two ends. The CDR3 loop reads CASSLAQGHAEQYF. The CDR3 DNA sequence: TGTGCCAGCAGCTTAGCACAGGGACACGCCGAGCAGTACTTC.

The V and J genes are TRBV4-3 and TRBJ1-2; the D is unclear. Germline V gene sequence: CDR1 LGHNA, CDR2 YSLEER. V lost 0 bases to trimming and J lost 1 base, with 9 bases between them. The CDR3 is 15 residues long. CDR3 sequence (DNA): TGCGCCAGCAGCCAAGATGGGCACCTTAACTATGGCTACACCTTC. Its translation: CASSQDGHLNYGYTF.

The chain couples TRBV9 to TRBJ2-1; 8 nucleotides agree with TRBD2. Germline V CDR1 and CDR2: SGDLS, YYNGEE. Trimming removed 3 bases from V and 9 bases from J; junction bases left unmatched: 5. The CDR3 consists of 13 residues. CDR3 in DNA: TGTGCCAGCAGCGCGGGACTAGTCGTTGAGCAGTTCTTC. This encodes CASSAGLVVEQFF.

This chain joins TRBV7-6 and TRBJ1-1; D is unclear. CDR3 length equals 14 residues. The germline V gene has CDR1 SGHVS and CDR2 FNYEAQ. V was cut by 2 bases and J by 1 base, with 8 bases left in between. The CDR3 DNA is TGTGCCAGCAGCTTACTAGTGTCGAACACTGAAGCTTTCTTT. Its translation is CASSLLVSNTEAFF.

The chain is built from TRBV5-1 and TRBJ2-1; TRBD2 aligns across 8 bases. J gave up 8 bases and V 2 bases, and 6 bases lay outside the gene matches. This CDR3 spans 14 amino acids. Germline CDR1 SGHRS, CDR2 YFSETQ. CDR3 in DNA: TGCGCCAGCAGCTTTCGGGGGGGGGCTGATGAGCAGTTCTTC. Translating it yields CASSFRGGADEQFF.

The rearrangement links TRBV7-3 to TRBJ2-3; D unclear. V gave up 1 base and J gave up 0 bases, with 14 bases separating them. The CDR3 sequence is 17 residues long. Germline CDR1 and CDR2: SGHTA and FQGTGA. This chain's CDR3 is CASSLKMRPPSTDTQYF. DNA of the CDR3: TGTGCCAGCAGCTTAAAGATGAGGCCCCCGAGCACAGATACGCAGTATTTT.

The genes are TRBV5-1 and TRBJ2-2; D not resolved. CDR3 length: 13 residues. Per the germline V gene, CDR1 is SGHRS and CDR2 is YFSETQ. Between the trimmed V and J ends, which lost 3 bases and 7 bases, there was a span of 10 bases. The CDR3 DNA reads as TGCGCCAGCAGCTCTAGTTCGTTCGGGGAGCTGTTTTTT. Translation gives CASSSSSFGELFF.